Below are 5 T cell receptor beta chains sequenced from a single sample in a study of control samples from healthy donors and cancer patients. Sequencing was performed with immunoSEQ multiplex PCR; in TCRdb, only in-frame clones are kept and a portion is missing. The table has about 160,000 clones, more than 85% seen once. Material: blood. The source is a woman aged 25 to 39 in good health.

V is TRBV10-3 and J is TRBJ2-7, with D possibly being TRBD1 (6 bases). This CDR3 is 14 amino acids long. Germline V gene data show CDR1 as ENHRY and CDR2 as SYGVKD. Trimming stripped 0 bases from V and 5 bases from J, with 11 bases between. For the CDR3, the DNA is TGTGCCATCAGTGAGTCCCCAGGGGCAAACGAGCAGTACTTC. The encoded protein is CAISESPGANEQYF.

This sequence joins TRBV15 and TRBJ2-1; D unclear. The CDR3 loop spans 14 amino acids. Germline-derived CDR1 and CDR2 are LNHNV and YYDKDF (reference sequence). V was clipped by 0 bases and J by 5 bases, with 8 bases between them. In DNA, the CDR3 is TGTGCCACCAGCAGAGATACCCGTGACAATGAGCAGTTCTTC. It encodes CATSRDTRDNEQFF.

The rearrangement joins TRBV19 to TRBJ1-5; D unclear. The CDR3 sequence is 12 residues long. Germline V gives CDR1 LNHDA, CDR2 SQIVND (reference sequence). V shed 4 bases and J shed 7 bases, with 8 bases lying between them. CDR3 sequence: CASSTKGQPQHF. CDR3 bases: TGTGCCAGTAGTACCAAAGGGCAGCCCCAGCATTTT. The full variable domain, with the rest looked up from reference TRBV19 and TRBJ1-5, is DGGITQSPKYLFRKEGQNVTLSCEQNLNHDAMYWYRQDPGQGLRLIYYSQIVNDFQKGDIAEGYSVSREKKESFPLTVTSAQKNPTAFYLCASSTKGQPQHFGDGTRLSIL.

The V gene is TRBV24-1, the J gene TRBJ2-1; 9 bases fit TRBD2. From germline, CDR1 is KGHDR and CDR2 SFDVKD. Trimming at V came to 10 bases and at J to 7 bases, leaving 7 bases not matched to a gene. This CDR3 contains 13 residues. The chain's CDR3 is CATHSGRGNEQFF. The CDR3 DNA sequence: TGTGCCACTCATAGCGGGAGAGGGAATGAGCAGTTCTTC.

The genes are TRBV5-1 and TRBJ2-1; D gene ambiguous. The CDR3 contains 16 residues. Germline-derived CDR1 and CDR2 are SGHRS and YFSETQ. The ends were cut back, 0 bases at V and 0 bases at J, with 10 bases in the middle. The CDR3 coding sequence is TGCGCCAGCAGCTTGGGTCGAACTGGCTCCTACAATGAGCAGTTCTTC. It translates to CASSLGRTGSYNEQFF.